This T cell receptor (beta chain) was sequenced in a study of T-cell memory formation after mild COVID-19. Notes on the study in general: Shrinking CD4+ clones were chiefly CM and EM; CD8+ ones were chiefly EMRA. Contracting clones from day 15 to 85 had balanced CD4/CD8; later expanders favoured CD4+. Several responding clones turned up in pre-infection memory, indicating that cross-reactive memory may have taken part.

It was 5'RACE with constant-segment primers that produced the TCR alpha and TCR beta cDNA libraries, which carried sample barcodes and UMIs. Using its own MiXCR run on the 5' RACE reads, TCRdb lists one record per CDR3 protein. The sample records 100,000 to 150,000 distinct CDR3 sequences, 5% to 6.5% being singletons. On this clonotype: Its specificity is unknown.

The receptor was isolated from an adult woman who had mild COVID-19 (a few samples of this study predate the infection). Cell type and time point are not known. Sequenced: PBMCs or a T cell subset sorted from them (not recorded which).

CDR3 bases: TGTGCCAGCAGTGATAGAGCCACTGAAGCTTTCTTT. This codes for CASSDRATEAFF. The rearrangement joins TRBV6-6 to TRBJ1-1; D gene unclear. This CDR3 comprises 12 residues. Germline-derived CDR1 and CDR2 are MNHNY and SVGAGI (reference sequence). Deletions cut 5 bases from V and 4 bases from J, with 8 bases between.